Below, 26 T cell receptor beta chains from the same sample are listed, as sequenced in a study of blood T cell repertoires in COVID-19. Libraries were prepared by immunoSEQ multiplex PCR; TCRdb keeps only in-frame clonotypes and omits some of them. The sample carries 120,000 to 150,000 clones, over 80% recorded once. Sample: PBMCs or T cells enriched from blood (not recorded which). The receptors shown here come from a woman in her forties or fifties who had been exposed to COVID-19.

The CDR3 DNA sequence: TGTGCCAGTAGTATAGACTCGAGGGAGGGCGGCTACACCTTC. Translating gives CASSIDSREGGYTF. This chain uses TRBV19 with TRBJ1-2; D gene unclear. Germline V gene data show CDR1 as LNHDA and CDR2 as SQIVND (reference sequence). The CDR3 covers 14 residues. V gave up 0 bases and J gave up 8 bases, with 13 bases separating them.

The rearrangement uses TRBV7-8 and TRBJ1-1; TRBD1 agrees at 10 bases. Per the germline V gene, CDR1 is SGHVS and CDR2 is FQNEAQ. V dropped 5 bases and J dropped 2; count of bases not matched to a gene: 8. The length of the CDR3 is 16 residues. CDR3 DNA sequence: TGTGCCAGCAGCGCGGCCGGGACAGGGGAAAACACTGAAGCTTTCTTT. Its translation: CASSAAGTGENTEAFF.

This chain links TRBV15 with TRBJ1-1; no reliable D call. Trimming pared 3 bases from V and 8 bases from J, leaving 10 bases between. Germline V gene data show CDR1 as LNHNV and CDR2 as YYDKDF (reference sequence). The CDR3 covers 12 residues. CDR3 in amino acids: CATSRNFAEAFF. The CDR3 DNA is TGTGCCACCAGCAGGAACTTTGCCGAAGCTTTCTTT.

Notes on this clone: No DNA is shown, since the ends of the CDR3 on it are uncertain; the CDR3 is the one TCRdb lists. The CDR3 here is CASSQVRNDFGNEQFF. The V gene is TRBV4-3, the J gene TRBJ2-1; the tabulated D call, TRBD2, remains unverified against the DNA. Counting both end residues, the CDR3 totals 16 amino acids. Germline CDR1 and CDR2: LGHNA and YSLEER.

The chain recombines TRBV5-6 with TRBJ1-2, with D possibly being TRBD1 (5 bases). Per germline, CDR1 SGHDT and CDR2 YYEEEE. V dropped 1 base and J dropped 5 bases, with 21 bases sitting between them. This CDR3 comprises 17 residues. The CDR3 loop is CASSLPGPTGGIYGYTF. The CDR3 nucleotides read TGTGCCAGCAGCTTGCCGGGTCCAACTGGGGGGATATATGGCTACACCTTC.

The genes are TRBV7-2 and TRBJ1-1; the match to TRBD1 covers 7 bases. With 6 bases clipped from V and 4 bases from J, the junction kept 5 bases outside the gene matches. CDR1 is SGHTA and CDR2 is FQGNSA in the germline V gene. The CDR3 totals 13 residues. The CDR3 bases are TGTGCCAGCAGGACGACAGGGATCACTGAAGCTTTCTTT. Translating it yields CASRTTGITEAFF.

The CDR3 DNA reads TGTGCCAGCAGCTCCACAGGGAGCTCCTACAATGAGCAGTTCTTC. Protein: CASSSTGSSYNEQFF. The chain joins TRBV5-4 to TRBJ2-1; possibly TRBD1 for D (6 bases). The germline gives CDR1 SGHNT, CDR2 YYREEE (reference sequence). The CDR3 is 15 amino acids. Trimming stripped 3 bases from V and 0 bases from J, with 10 bases between.

The gene calls are TRBV19 and TRBJ2-1; a possible D gene is TRBD2 (6 bases). CDR3 length: 15 amino acids. The V gene lost 2 bases and the J gene lost 3 bases, with 11 bases spanning the gap. CDR1 LNHDA and CDR2 SQIVND come from the germline V gene (reference sequence). The CDR3 bases are TGTGCCAGTAGTATAAAAAGGAGGGGCTACAATGAGCAGTTCTTC. It yields the protein CASSIKRRGYNEQFF.

This clone was observed a single time. This chain links TRBV6-4 with TRBJ2-1; tentatively, D is TRBD2 (6 bases). The CDR3 runs to 18 residues. V lost 6 bases and J 6 bases, leaving 27 bases between the germline ends. Germline CDR1 reads MRHNA; CDR2 reads SNTAGT. CDR3 DNA sequence: TGTGCCAGCAGACCCACTACCGGGGCTAGCGACAAACGCAATGAGCAGTTCTTC. It yields the protein CASRPTTGASDKRNEQFF.

The chain combines TRBV5-1 with TRBJ2-3; 11 nucleotides agree with TRBD1. Germline values: CDR1 SGHRS, CDR2 YFSETQ. V gave up 2 bases and J gave up 6 bases; unmatched junction bases: 2. The CDR3 is 14 residues long. As DNA, the CDR3 is TGCGCCAGCAGCTTTAGGACAGGGGGCGATACGCAGTATTTT. The encoded protein is CASSFRTGGDTQYF.

CDR3 sequence (DNA): TGTGCTAGTGGTTTGGCCTCCCAGTCTAGCGGGGGGGAGGCAGATACGCAGTATTTT. It specifies CASGLASQSSGGEADTQYF. The chain is built from TRBV12-5 and TRBJ2-3, with 12 bases lining up with TRBD2. V lost 1 base, J lost 4 bases, and 12 bases stayed unmatched. The CDR3 totals 19 residues. The germline V gene encodes CDR1 LGHNT and CDR2 FRNRAP. The full variable domain, in which reference TRBV12-5 and TRBJ2-3 provide the parts outside the CDR3, is DARVTQTPRHKVTEMGQEVTMRCQPILGHNTVFWYRQTMMQGLELLAYFRNRAPLDDSGMPKDRFSAEMPDATLATLKIQPSEPRDSAVYFCASGLASQSSGGEADTQYFGPGTRLTVL.

The chain joins TRBV4-1 to TRBJ2-7; a weak D match, TRBD2 (7 bases). This CDR3 spans 17 amino acids. Germline V gives CDR1 MGHRA, CDR2 YSYEKL. V was cut by 1 base and J by 0 bases, with 16 bases left in between. The CDR3: CASSQGGEGGFSYEQYF. For the CDR3, the DNA is TGCGCCAGCAGCCAAGGAGGGGAGGGGGGGTTCTCCTACGAGCAGTACTTC.

As regards this clone: The same CDR3 can be traced to other DNA sequences in this sample. The CDR3 loop reads CASSTDRVNTEAFF. CDR3 bases: TGTGCCAGCAGCACGGACAGGGTGAACACTGAAGCTTTCTTT. The chain links TRBV7-8 to TRBJ1-1; 8 nucleotides agree with TRBD1. V was pared by 5 bases and J by 0 bases, with 2 bases of the junction left unmatched. The CDR3 is made up of 14 amino acids. CDR1 and CDR2 (germline): SGHVS, FQNEAQ. Together with reference TRBV7-8 and TRBJ1-1, the CDR3 gives the full variable domain: GAGVSQSPRYKVAKRGQDVALRCDPISGHVSLFWYQQALGQGPEFLTYFQNEAQLDKSGLPSDRFFAERPEGSVSTLKIQRTQQEDSAVYLCASSTDRVNTEAFFGQGTRLTVV.

This chain links TRBV6-2 or TRBV6-3 with TRBJ1-2, with 9 bases lining up with TRBD1. The CDR3 covers 15 residues. Germline CDR1 MNHEY, CDR2 SVGEGT. The V gene end was trimmed by 5 bases and the J gene end by 2 bases; junction bases not matched to a gene: 6. As DNA, the CDR3 is TGTGCCAGCAGTCGTCCCGGGACAGGGAACTATGGCTACACCTTC. Encoded protein: CASSRPGTGNYGYTF.

This chain links TRBV11-2 with TRBJ2-6, with D unclear. The CDR3 length is 15 residues. Trimming pared 0 bases from V and 5 bases from J, leaving 8 bases between. The germline CDR1 and CDR2 sequences are SGHAT and FQNNGV. The CDR3 DNA is TGTGCCAGCAGCTTAGACTCAGGATGGGCCAACGTCCTGACTTTC. Protein: CASSLDSGWANVLTF.

The chain combines TRBV4-3 with TRBJ2-1; D is unclear. V was clipped by 0 bases and J by 5 bases, with 17 bases between them. Germline V gene data show CDR1 as LGHNA and CDR2 as YSLEER. The CDR3 consists of 17 residues. The CDR3 spells CASSQEVTFHRNNEQFF. The CDR3 region has the DNA TGCGCCAGCAGCCAAGAGGTAACTTTCCACAGAAACAATGAGCAGTTCTTC.

The count of this clone is one. CDR3 amino acids: CATSRDRLAGGRFGHADTQYF. The CDR3 DNA reads as TGTGCCACCAGCAGAGATCGGTTAGCGGGGGGGCGGTTCGGCCACGCAGATACGCAGTATTTT. V usage is TRBV15 and J usage is TRBJ2-3; TRBD2 agrees at 11 bases. The CDR3 covers 21 residues. Germline lookup yields CDR1 LNHNV and CDR2 YYDKDF (reference sequence). Trimming took 0 bases from V and 4 from J; bases not matched to a gene: 18.

The chain joins TRBV7-9 to TRBJ2-7; 7 nucleotides align to TRBD1. V lost 3 bases and J lost 0; bases outside the gene matches: 8. Germline loops: CDR1 SEHNR, CDR2 FQNEAQ (reference sequence). The CDR3 length is 16 residues. CDR3 nucleotides: TGTGCCAGCAGCTTGGGGTCGGGACAGAGCTCCTACGAGCAGTACTTC. It codes for CASSLGSGQSSYEQYF.

The chain carries TRBV19 and TRBJ2-7; 11 positions agree with TRBD2. Germline V gene sequence: CDR1 LNHDA, CDR2 SQIVND (reference sequence). With 5 bases clipped from V and 3 bases from J, the junction kept 15 bases outside the gene matches. This CDR3 contains 18 residues. CDR3 loop: CASSSGLAGGRRFYEQYF. In DNA form, the CDR3 reads TGTGCCAGTAGTTCCGGACTAGCGGGCGGACGACGATTCTACGAGCAGTACTTC.

The chain has TRBV3-1 (or the pseudogene TRBV3-2) and TRBJ1-5; D uncertain. Trimming took 6 bases from V and 2 from J, leaving 11 bases between them. The CDR3 length is 14 residues. Per the germline V gene, CDR1 is LGHDT and CDR2 is YNNKEL (reference sequence). The CDR3 loop reads CASSIATGNQPQHF. The CDR3 DNA sequence: TGTGCCAGCAGTATTGCTACGGGCAATCAGCCCCAGCATTTT.

The chain carries TRBV7-2 and TRBJ1-4; 9 positions match TRBD1. The V gene end was trimmed by 5 bases and the J gene end by 13 bases; junction bases not matched to a gene: 14. Germline CDR1 is SGHTA and CDR2 is FQGNSA. The CDR3 has 15 amino acids. CDR3 sequence: CASSPLGTGSKGLFF. CDR3 sequence (DNA): TGTGCCAGCAGCCCATTAGGGACAGGGTCGAAAGGACTGTTTTTT.

The chain has TRBV15 and TRBJ2-7; a possible D gene is TRBD2 (5 bases). Germline V gene sequence: CDR1 LNHNV, CDR2 YYDKDF (reference sequence). V was pared by 5 bases and J by 3 bases, with 11 bases between. CDR3 length: 13 residues. The CDR3 region is CATSRRGNYEQYF. The CDR3 DNA follows: TGTGCCACCAGCCGACGGGGTAACTACGAGCAGTACTTC.

The genes are TRBV7-9 and TRBJ2-7, with D possibly TRBD2 on 6 matching bases. V gave up 0 bases and J gave up 6 bases, with 12 bases separating them. The germline V gene encodes CDR1 SEHNR and CDR2 FQNEAQ (reference sequence). This CDR3 contains 14 residues. The CDR3 protein is CASSLASGVSEQYF. The CDR3, as DNA: TGTGCCAGCAGCTTAGCGTCGGGGGTATCCGAGCAGTACTTC.

V usage is TRBV7-2 and J usage is TRBJ2-1; 9 bases map to TRBD2. Germline V gene data show CDR1 as SGHTA and CDR2 as FQGNSA. The CDR3 spans 16 residues. Trimming cost V 5 bases and J 4 bases; bases outside gene matches: 9. CDR3 protein: CASSEFVAGAYNEQFF. The CDR3 DNA is TGTGCCAGCAGCGAGTTCGTAGCGGGGGCTTACAATGAGCAGTTCTTC.

This clone was picked up many times. The chain links TRBV6-2 or TRBV6-3 to TRBJ2-2; 10 bases map to TRBD2. J lost 6 bases, V lost 0 bases, and 4 bases had no gene match. There are 16 residues in the CDR3. Germline V lookup: CDR1 MNHEY, CDR2 SVGEGT. The CDR3 here is CASSYSGLAGAGELFF. For the CDR3, the DNA is TGTGCCAGCAGTTACTCGGGCCTAGCGGGGGCCGGGGAGCTGTTTTTT.

This chain connects TRBV28 to TRBJ1-5; no clear D. The ends were cut back, 3 bases at V and 4 bases at J, with 13 bases in the middle. Germline CDR1 reads MDHEN; CDR2 reads SYDVKM. The CDR3 has 15 residues. CDR3 loop: CASSFAAARNQPQHF. The DNA of the CDR3 is TGTGCCAGCAGTTTCGCTGCGGCGAGGAATCAGCCCCAGCATTTT.